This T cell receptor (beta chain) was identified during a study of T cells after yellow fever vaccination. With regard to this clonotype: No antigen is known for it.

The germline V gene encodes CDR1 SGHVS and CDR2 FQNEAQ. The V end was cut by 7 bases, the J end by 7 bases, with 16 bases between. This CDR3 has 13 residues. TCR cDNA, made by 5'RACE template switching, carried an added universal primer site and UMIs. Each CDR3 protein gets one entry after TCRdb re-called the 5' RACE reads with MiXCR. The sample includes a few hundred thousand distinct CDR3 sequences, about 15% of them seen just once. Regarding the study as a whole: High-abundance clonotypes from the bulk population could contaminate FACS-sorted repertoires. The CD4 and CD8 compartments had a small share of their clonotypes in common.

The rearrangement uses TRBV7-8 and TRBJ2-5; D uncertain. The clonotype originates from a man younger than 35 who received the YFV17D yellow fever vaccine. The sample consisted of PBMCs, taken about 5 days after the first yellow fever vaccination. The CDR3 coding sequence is TGTGCCAGCACCCGAACGGGTGGCGGGACCCAGTACTTC. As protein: CASTRTGGGTQYF.